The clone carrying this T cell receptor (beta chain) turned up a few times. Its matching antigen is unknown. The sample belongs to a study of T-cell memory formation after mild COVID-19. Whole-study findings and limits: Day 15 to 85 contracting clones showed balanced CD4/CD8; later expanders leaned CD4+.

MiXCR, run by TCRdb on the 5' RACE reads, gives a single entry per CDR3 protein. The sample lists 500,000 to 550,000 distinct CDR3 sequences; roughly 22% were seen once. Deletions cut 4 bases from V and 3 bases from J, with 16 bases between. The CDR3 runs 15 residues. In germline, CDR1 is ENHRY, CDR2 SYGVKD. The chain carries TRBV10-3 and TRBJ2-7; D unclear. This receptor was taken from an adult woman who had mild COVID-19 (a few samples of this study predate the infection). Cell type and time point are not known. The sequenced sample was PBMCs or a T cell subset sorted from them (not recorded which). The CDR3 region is CAISGAHSVNYEQYF. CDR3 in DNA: TGTGCCATCAGTGGAGCCCACTCCGTCAACTACGAGCAGTACTTC.